Described below is a single T cell receptor (beta chain) sequence and its context. Profiled with immunoSEQ multiplex PCR; TCRdb holds only in-frame clones, not every one. In the table there are about 120,000 clones, around four fifths of which are singletons. These data originate in a study of blood T cell repertoires in COVID-19. Across the study: Nucleic acid was either cDNA or gDNA, and it came from T cells, B-cell-depleted T cells, or PBMCs.

The V and J ends lost 5 bases and 0 bases respectively, with 11 bases between them. CDR1 and CDR2 (germline): SGHVS, FQNEAQ. The CDR3 runs 14 residues. The receptor was isolated from a human donor in a cohort sampled during active COVID-19. The chain links TRBV7-8 to TRBJ2-7; D call uncertain. The specimen was peripheral blood. The CDR3 DNA sequence: TGTGCCAGCAGCCGAGGACGGAGCTCCTACGAGCAGTACTTC. Amino acid sequence: CASSRGRSSYEQYF.